The 3 T cell receptor beta chains reported below all come from one sample, sequenced in a study of shared clonotypes between healthy human individuals (dated by TCRdb to the early 2020s). Libraries came from the immunoSEQ multiplex PCR assay. Sourced from immuneACCESS, this table was stored by TCRdb with only in-frame sequences that have V and J called. A share of the clones is absent; for the studies checked, an unresolved V gene accounts for under half, and the remainder has no known explanation. Counted in this sample were around 1.5 million clones; approximately 98% of them appeared once. Approximately 0.44% of the sample is held by the ten biggest clonotypes. Sequenced material: naive CD4+ T cells sorted from blood. Per the publication, the cell subset or site label means: CD45RA+ positively selected. All receptors derive from a man younger than 40 in good health.

The chain carries TRBV5-4 and TRBJ2-7; TRBD2 agrees at 10 bases. Germline V lookup: CDR1 SGHNT, CDR2 YYREEE (reference sequence). The V gene end was trimmed by 4 bases and the J gene end by 4 bases; junction bases not matched to a gene: 11. The CDR3 sequence is 16 residues long. CDR3 nucleotide sequence: TGTGCCAGCAGCCAGGGATCTAGCGGGAGTAGGTACGAGCAGTACTTC. It specifies CASSQGSSGSRYEQYF.

Remarks on this clone: Distinct nucleotide sequences in the sample also encode this CDR3. The rearrangement joins TRBV5-1 to TRBJ2-1, with unresolved D. V was trimmed by 4 bases and J by 6 bases, leaving 14 bases between them. Per the germline V gene, CDR1 is SGHRS and CDR2 is YFSETQ. This CDR3 is built from 14 residues. In DNA form, the CDR3 reads TGCGCCAGCAGCCAGGCTAGTGGGGTCAATGAGCAGTTCTTC. Protein product: CASSQASGVNEQFF. The full variable domain, with the rest looked up from reference TRBV5-1 and TRBJ2-1, is KAGVTQTPRYLIKTRGQQVTLSCSPISGHRSVSWYQQTPGQGLQFLFEYFSETQRNKGNFPGRFSGRQFSNSRSEMNVSTLELGDSALYLCASSQASGVNEQFFGPGTRLTVL.

V usage is TRBV6-6 and J usage is TRBJ1-1; D may be TRBD1 (5 bases). This CDR3 has 14 residues. Germline V gives CDR1 MNHNY, CDR2 SVGAGI (reference sequence). V lost 2 bases to trimming and J lost 2 bases, with 9 bases between them. The CDR3 loop is CASSYRRGNTEAFF. In DNA, the CDR3 is TGTGCCAGCAGTTACCGTAGGGGAAACACTGAAGCTTTCTTT.